These 10 T cell receptor beta chains were sequenced from one sample in a study of control samples from healthy donors and cancer patients. TCRdb's table, derived via immunoSEQ multiplex PCR, lists solely in-frame clones and lacks some. The sample contains about 65,000 clones, roughly nine tenths of which appear only once. Sequencing was done on a sample of PBMCs. The receptors here all came from a woman aged 45-65 years with colorectal cancer.

DNA for the CDR3: TGTGCCAGCAGCCAAGAATCTGTAATTGGCTACACCTTC. This translates into CASSQESVIGYTF. The V gene is TRBV14, the J gene TRBJ1-2; D call uncertain. The length of the CDR3 is 13 residues. CDR1 and CDR2 from the germline V gene are SGHDN and FVKESK. V was pared by 0 bases and J by 7 bases, with 9 bases between.

V is TRBV7-6 and J is TRBJ1-1; D is perhaps TRBD1 (5 bases). V was cut by 3 bases and J by 3 bases, with 14 bases left in between. Looked up from germline, CDR1 is SGHVS and CDR2 is FNYEAQ. The CDR3 has 15 amino acids. CDR3: CASSFPQGRDTEAFF. CDR3 DNA sequence: TGTGCCAGCAGCTTTCCCCAGGGCCGGGACACTGAAGCTTTCTTT.

The CDR3 spells CASSLETSYNEQFF. CDR3 in DNA: TGTGCCAGCAGTCTTGAGACTAGCTACAATGAGCAGTTCTTC. The gene calls are TRBV11-2 and TRBJ2-1; the D gene is possibly TRBD2 (6 bases). Germline loops: CDR1 SGHAT, CDR2 FQNNGV. Trimming left V 6 bases short and J 3 bases short, with 12 bases between. The CDR3 runs to 14 residues.

The chain has TRBV18 and TRBJ1-3, with a possible D match to TRBD1 (6 bases). Trimming stripped 6 bases from V and 0 bases from J, with 12 bases between. The CDR3 covers 15 residues. In germline, CDR1 is KGHSH, CDR2 LQKENI. In DNA, the CDR3 is TGTGCCAGCTCGCTTCAGGGGATCTCTGGAAACACCATATATTTT. It is translated as CASSLQGISGNTIYF. The full variable domain, completed using reference TRBV18 and TRBJ1-3, is NAGVMQNPRHLVRRRGQEARLRCSPMKGHSHVYWYRQLPEEGLKFMVYLQKENIIDESGMPKERFSAEFPKEGPSILRIQQVVRGDSAAYFCASSLQGISGNTIYFGEGSWLTVV.

The rearrangement joins TRBV7-2 to TRBJ2-1; TRBD2 matches 8 bases. Trimming cost V 1 base and J 5 bases; bases outside gene matches: 13. The CDR3 loop spans 18 amino acids. The germline CDR1 and CDR2 sequences are SGHTA and FQGNSA. This CDR3 is CASSLDLAGGGDHNEQFF. The CDR3 DNA is TGTGCCAGCAGCTTAGACTTGGCGGGAGGTGGGGACCACAATGAGCAGTTCTTC.

This sequence joins TRBV7-2 and TRBJ2-3; D may be TRBD2 (6 bases). V gave up 2 bases and J gave up 1 base, with 10 bases separating them. Germline CDR1 SGHTA, CDR2 FQGNSA. The CDR3 runs to 15 residues. The CDR3 region is CASSLSGGRTDTQYF. The CDR3 bases are TGTGCCAGCAGCTTAAGTGGAGGGCGCACAGATACGCAGTATTTT.

The chain links TRBV6-5 to TRBJ1-5; weak D call: TRBD1 (5 bases). CDR1 is MNHEY and CDR2 is SVGAGI in the germline V gene. V lost 2 bases and J lost 3, with 14 bases in between. This CDR3 comprises 16 residues. CDR3 in DNA: TGTGCCAGCAGTTACCGGCTAGGGGAGACCAATCAGCCCCAGCATTTT. Protein sequence: CASSYRLGETNQPQHF.

The chain combines TRBV6-5 with TRBJ1-3, with D tentatively TRBD1 (5 bases). V dropped 6 bases and J dropped 2 bases, with 14 bases sitting between them. The germline gives CDR1 MNHEY, CDR2 SVGAGI. The CDR3 length is 15 residues. This chain's CDR3 is CASRRGQATGNTIYF. The DNA for the CDR3 is TGTGCCAGCAGGAGGGGTCAAGCTACTGGAAACACCATATATTTT.

The V and J genes are TRBV12-3 or TRBV12-4 and TRBJ2-5; D is ambiguous. This CDR3 comprises 13 residues. Deletions cut 6 bases from V and 1 base from J, with 9 bases between. The CDR3 nucleotides read TGTGCCAGCAGGCCAGATATCCAAGAGACCCAGTACTTC. Protein product: CASRPDIQETQYF.

The rearrangement joins TRBV7-6 to TRBJ2-1; the D gene could be TRBD1 or TRBD2 (6 bases each). The CDR3 is 14 amino acids. Trimming shortened V by 5 bases and J by 7 bases, and 15 bases separated the two germline ends. Germline loops: CDR1 SGHVS, CDR2 FNYEAQ. The CDR3 here is CASSRPLGGNEQFF. The CDR3 nucleotides read TGTGCCAGCAGCCGCCCCTTAGGGGGGAATGAGCAGTTCTTC. The full variable domain, rest sourced from reference TRBV7-6 and TRBJ2-1, is GAGVSQSPRYKVTKRGQDVALRCDPISGHVSLYWYRQALGQGPEFLTYFNYEAQQDKSGLPNDRFSAERPEGSISTLTIQRTEQRDSAMYRCASSRPLGGNEQFFGPGTRLTVL.